The rows below give T cell receptor beta chains drawn from one sample of a study of blood T cell repertoires in COVID-19. The table came from immunoSEQ multiplex PCR; TCRdb's copy has only in-frame clones and leaves some out. The profile shows some 240,000 clones, about nine tenths of them singletons. The specimen was peripheral blood. The receptors come from a man aged 55 to 70 who had recovered from COVID-19. CDR3s include the opening cysteine and the closing phenylalanine or tryptophan. The D gene is left open where the match is weak. Rows give clone size only sometimes, using once, few, many, or a class for an expanded clone.

size	V	J	D	DNA	CDR3
-	TRBV7-2	TRBJ2-7	TRBD2	TGTGCCAGCAGCTTGTGGGGCGGGGGGCTTCTCTACGAGCAGTACTTC	CASSLWGGGLLYEQYF
-	TRBV5-1	TRBJ2-1	TRBD1	TGCGCCAGCAGCACAGGGGGCCCTGAGCAGTTCTTC	CASSTGGPEQFF
-	TRBV19	TRBJ1-6	TRBD1	TGTGCCAGTAGACGGCGGCAGGGGGAAGGGTCACCCCTCCACTTT	CASRRRQGEGSPLHF
-	TRBV7-9	TRBJ1-2	TRBD1	TGTGCCAGCAGCGTCGGACAGGGACCCGCCTATGGCTACACCTTC	CASSVGQGPAYGYTF
few	TRBV5-1	TRBJ2-2	-	TGCGCCAGCAGCGGCCAGGGGCAGGCAGGCACCGGGGAGCTGTTTTTT	CASSGQGQAGTGELFF
-	TRBV7-9	TRBJ2-3	-	TGTGCCAGCAGCCCCGGTGGAGGGCGAATGGATACGCAGTATTTT	CASSPGGGRMDTQYF
many	TRBV11-2	TRBJ1-1	-	TGTGCCAGCAGCTCCCCAGCGGGGGTAATGAACACTGAAGCTTTCTTT	CASSSPAGVMNTEAFF
-	TRBV20-1	TRBJ2-3	-	TGCAGTGCTAGTGCCGGGGTCCGCACAGATACGCAGTATTTT	CSASAGVRTDTQYF
-	TRBV5-4	TRBJ2-5	-	TGTGCCAGCAGCTCACCTAACGTGGAGACCCAGTACTTC	CASSSPNVETQYF
-	TRBV10-2	TRBJ2-6	TRBD1	TGCGCCAGCAGCGACAGGGGTGGGGCCAACGTCCTGACTTTC	CASSDRGGANVLTF
-	TRBV5-1	TRBJ2-2	-	TGCGCCAGCAGCTCTCACTGGGGGCCGGGCGGGGAGCTGTTTTTT	CASSSHWGPGGELFF
-	TRBV6-1	TRBJ2-1	TRBD2	TGTGCCAGCAGTGAAGGTCGGGCGGGGGGGAGATCGAATGAGCAGTTCTTC	CASSEGRAGGRSNEQFF
-	TRBV27	TRBJ2-1	-	TGTGCCAGCAGTTTACCCGGACTATTTTACAATGAGCAGTTCTTC	CASSLPGLFYNEQFF
-	TRBV5-8	TRBJ2-7	-	TGTGCCAGCAGCTTGAAGGCGGATGATATTGGGGGCTACGAGGTAGAGTACTTC	CASSLKADDIGGYEVEYF
-	TRBV5-4	TRBJ1-5	-	TGTGCCAGCAGCACACAGGGAGCTCAGCCCCAGCATTTT	CASSTQGAQPQHF
-	TRBV7-9	TRBJ1-2	-	TGTGCCAGCAGCCCCACGTTAGCTAACTATGGCTACACCTTC	CASSPTLANYGYTF
-	TRBV18	TRBJ2-1	TRBD2	TGTGCCAGCTCCCTAGCGGTGGGGCCGTGGAATGAGCAGTTCTTC	CASSLAVGPWNEQFF
-	TRBV5-4	TRBJ1-1	-	TGTGCCAGCAGCTGGGGGACGGGAGGGGCCACTGAAGCTTTCTTT	CASSWGTGGATEAFF
-	TRBV6-1	TRBJ2-5	TRBD1	TGTGCCAGCAGTGACCGGACAGGGTACTTGACCCAGTACTTC	CASSDRTGYLTQYF
-	TRBV6-2/TRBV6-3	TRBJ1-1	-	TGTGCCAGCACCCCCGGGGGGCTACCCACTGAAGCTTTCTTT	CASTPGGLPTEAFF
-	TRBV10-1	TRBJ2-2	TRBD1	TGCGCCAGCAGTGGTCTGAGGGGGCAGAACACCGGGGAGCTGTTTTTT	CASSGLRGQNTGELFF
-	TRBV24-1	TRBJ1-5	-	TGTGCCACCAGTGGTAGGGGCGACAATCAGCCCCAGCATTTT	CATSGRGDNQPQHF